This is a list of T cell receptor beta chains from one sample in a study of T cells of healthy individuals. MiXCR, applied by TCRdb to the 5' RACE reads, yields one record per CDR3 protein. Counted here are nearly 100,000 distinct CDR3 sequences, approximately 16% occurring once; the ten biggest clones make up approximately 5.7%. These receptors were taken from a human donor in good health. Each CDR3 is given with its conserved first and last residue.

TRBJ2-1	14	TRBV15	CATSLGGGYNEQFF
TRBJ2-3	18	TRBV28	CASSPHYRRKSSTDTQYF
TRBJ2-2	17	TRBV6-2/TRBV6-3	CASSDGLAGSNTGELFF
TRBJ2-1	15	TRBV24-1	CATSEGDRPSNEQFF
TRBJ2-5	15	TRBV11-2	CASTSLGTGGETQYF
TRBJ1-2	14	TRBV20-1	CSARGGFSDYGYTF
TRBJ1-1	12	TRBV20-1	CSAWIVNTEAFF
TRBJ2-7	11	TRBV29-1	CSVKTGDEQYF
TRBJ2-1	16	TRBV24-1	CATSDFSGREDNEQFF
TRBJ1-1	13	TRBV10-3	CATSDRVNTEAFF